A selection of T cell receptor beta chains follows, all from one sample in a study of blood T cell repertoires in COVID-19. The assay was immunoSEQ multiplex PCR, and TCRdb's table has in-frame clones only and misses some. The repertoire holds around 270,000 clones, with approximately 80% as singletons. The sample was peripheral blood. The receptors come from a man between 60 and 75 years old with acute or convalescent COVID-19. Each CDR3 is given with its conserved first and last residue. A D gene is named only where the DNA matches it firmly.

d_gene: NA; j_gene: TRBJ2-3; v_gene: TRBV3-1/TRBV3-2; CDR3nt: TGTGCCAGCAGCCATAAAAGGCCAGTACCGGCTCGCATCAGGGTACGGGCAGATACGCAGTATTTT; CDR3aa: CASSHKRPVPARIRVRADTQYF
d_gene: NA; j_gene: TRBJ1-3; v_gene: TRBV19; CDR3nt: TGTGCCAGTTCCTCGCCCCGACAGGCGGTGGTGACCATATATTTT; CDR3aa: CASSSPRQAVVTIYF
d_gene: NA; j_gene: TRBJ2-7; v_gene: TRBV20-1; CDR3nt: TGCAGTGCTAGTCCTCGGGAGCAGTACTTC; CDR3aa: CSASPREQYF
d_gene: NA; j_gene: TRBJ2-7; v_gene: TRBV7-3; CDR3nt: TGTGCCAGCAGCTTAATGGTGACTCCCAAGGACGAGCAGTACTTC; CDR3aa: CASSLMVTPKDEQYF
d_gene: TRBD2; j_gene: TRBJ2-5; v_gene: TRBV30; CDR3nt: TGTGCCTGGAGTGAGCTAGCGGGGGCACAAGAGACCCAGTACTTC; CDR3aa: CAWSELAGAQETQYF
d_gene: NA; j_gene: TRBJ1-3; v_gene: TRBV6-5; CDR3nt: TGTGCCAGCAGTTACTCGACACGTGGAAACACCATATATTTT; CDR3aa: CASSYSTRGNTIYF
d_gene: NA; j_gene: TRBJ1-3; v_gene: TRBV19; CDR3nt: TGTGCCAGTAGGGACAGTCCTGGAAACACCATATATTTT; CDR3aa: CASRDSPGNTIYF
d_gene: TRBD2; j_gene: TRBJ2-3; v_gene: TRBV7-2; CDR3nt: TGTGCCAGCAGCCTAGCGGGCCTTAAGCTGGATACGCAGTATTTT; CDR3aa: CASSLAGLKLDTQYF
d_gene: TRBD2; j_gene: TRBJ2-1; v_gene: TRBV2; CDR3nt: TGTGCCAGCAGCCGGCGGGGGGGGCGGGGCGATGAGCAGTTCTTC; CDR3aa: CASSRRGGRGDEQFF
d_gene: TRBD1; j_gene: TRBJ1-4; v_gene: TRBV28; CDR3nt: TGTGCCAGCAGCGCCGGGACAGGGGAACGAGGACTGTTTTTT; CDR3aa: CASSAGTGERGLFF
d_gene: TRBD1; j_gene: TRBJ1-5; v_gene: TRBV29-1; CDR3nt: TGCAGCGTGACGACAGGGTTCAATCAGCCCCAGCATTTT; CDR3aa: CSVTTGFNQPQHF
d_gene: NA; j_gene: TRBJ2-1; v_gene: TRBV6-5; CDR3nt: TGTGCCAGCCAGACTTTGAATGAGCAGTTCTTC; CDR3aa: CASQTLNEQFF
d_gene: TRBD1; j_gene: TRBJ1-1; v_gene: TRBV5-8; CDR3nt: TGTGCCAGCAGCCCGGGGCCGACAGGGATAAATCCTGAAGCTTTCTTT; CDR3aa: CASSPGPTGINPEAFF